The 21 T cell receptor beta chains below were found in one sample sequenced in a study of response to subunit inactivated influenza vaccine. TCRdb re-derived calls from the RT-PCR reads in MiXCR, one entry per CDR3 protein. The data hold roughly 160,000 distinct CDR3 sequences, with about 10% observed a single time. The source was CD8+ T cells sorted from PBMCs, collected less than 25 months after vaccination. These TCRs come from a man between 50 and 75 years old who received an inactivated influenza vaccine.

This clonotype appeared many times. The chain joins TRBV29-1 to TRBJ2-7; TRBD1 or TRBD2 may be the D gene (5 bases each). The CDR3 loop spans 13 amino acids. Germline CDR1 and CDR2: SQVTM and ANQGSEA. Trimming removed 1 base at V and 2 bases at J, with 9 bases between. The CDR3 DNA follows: TGCAGCGTTGAAGTGGGGGTGCCCTACGAGCAGTACTTC. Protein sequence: CSVEVGVPYEQYF.

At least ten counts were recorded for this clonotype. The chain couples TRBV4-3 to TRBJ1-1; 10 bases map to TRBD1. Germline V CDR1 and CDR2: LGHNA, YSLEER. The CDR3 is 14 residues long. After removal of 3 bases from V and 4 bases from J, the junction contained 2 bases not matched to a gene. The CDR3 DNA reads TGCGCCAGCAGCCAGGACAGGGGGGTCACTGAAGCTTTCTTT. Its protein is CASSQDRGVTEAFF.

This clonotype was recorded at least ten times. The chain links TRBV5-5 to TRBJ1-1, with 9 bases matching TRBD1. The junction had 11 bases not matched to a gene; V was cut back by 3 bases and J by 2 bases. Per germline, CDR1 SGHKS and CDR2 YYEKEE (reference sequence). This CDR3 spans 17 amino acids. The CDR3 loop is CASSSGQGPLSNTEAFF. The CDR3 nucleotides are TGTGCCAGCAGCTCGGGACAGGGTCCCCTATCCAACACTGAAGCTTTCTTT.

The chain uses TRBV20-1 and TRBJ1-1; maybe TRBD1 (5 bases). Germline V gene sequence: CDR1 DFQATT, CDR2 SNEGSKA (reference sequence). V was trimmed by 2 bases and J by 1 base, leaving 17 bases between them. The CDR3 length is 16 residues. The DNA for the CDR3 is TGCAGTGCTAGACATGCCCGTCGACAGCCGAACACTGAAGCTTTCTTT. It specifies CSARHARRQPNTEAFF.

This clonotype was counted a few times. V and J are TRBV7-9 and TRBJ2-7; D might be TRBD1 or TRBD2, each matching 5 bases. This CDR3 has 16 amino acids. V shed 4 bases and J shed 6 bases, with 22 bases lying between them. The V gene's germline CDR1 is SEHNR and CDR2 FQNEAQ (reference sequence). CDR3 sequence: CASSWARDAGLAEQYF. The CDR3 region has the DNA TGTGCCAGCAGCTGGGCCCGGGACGCAGGATTGGCCGAGCAGTACTTC.

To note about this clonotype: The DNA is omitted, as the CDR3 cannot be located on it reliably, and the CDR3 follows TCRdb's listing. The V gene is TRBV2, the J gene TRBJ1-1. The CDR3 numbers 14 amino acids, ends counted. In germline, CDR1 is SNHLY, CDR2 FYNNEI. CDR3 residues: CASTSVGMNTEAFF.

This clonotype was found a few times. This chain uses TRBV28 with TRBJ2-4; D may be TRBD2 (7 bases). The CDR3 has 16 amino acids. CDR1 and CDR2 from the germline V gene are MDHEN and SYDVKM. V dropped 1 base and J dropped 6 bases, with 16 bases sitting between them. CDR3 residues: CASSLFKGGNLNIQYF. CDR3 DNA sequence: TGTGCCAGCAGTTTATTTAAGGGGGGGAATCTAAACATTCAGTACTTC. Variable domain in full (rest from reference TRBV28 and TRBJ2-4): DVKVTQSSRYLVKRTGEKVFLECVQDMDHENMFWYRQDPGLGLRLIYFSYDVKMKEKGDIPEGYSVSREKKERFSLILESASTNQTSMYLCASSLFKGGNLNIQYFGAGTRLSVL.

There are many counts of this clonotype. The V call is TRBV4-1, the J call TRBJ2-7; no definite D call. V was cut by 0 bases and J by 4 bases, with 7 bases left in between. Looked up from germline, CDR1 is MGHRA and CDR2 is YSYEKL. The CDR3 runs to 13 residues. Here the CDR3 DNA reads TGCGCCAGCAGCCAAGATATTGGATACGAGCAGTACTTC. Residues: CASSQDIGYEQYF.

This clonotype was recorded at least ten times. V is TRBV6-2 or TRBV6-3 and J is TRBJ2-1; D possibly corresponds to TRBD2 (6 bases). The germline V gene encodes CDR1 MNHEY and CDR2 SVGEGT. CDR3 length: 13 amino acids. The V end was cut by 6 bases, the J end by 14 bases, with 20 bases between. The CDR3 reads CASSPYRARGEFF. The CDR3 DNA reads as TGTGCCAGCAGCCCATACCGGGCCCGCGGGGAGTTCTTC.

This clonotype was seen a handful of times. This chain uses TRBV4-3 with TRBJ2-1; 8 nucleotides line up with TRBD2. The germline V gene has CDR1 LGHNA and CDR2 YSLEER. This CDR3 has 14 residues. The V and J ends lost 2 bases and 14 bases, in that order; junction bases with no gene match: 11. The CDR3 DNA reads TGCGCCAGCAGCCAATCGATCGGGGGTAGCGGGAAGTTCTTC. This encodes CASSQSIGGSGKFF.

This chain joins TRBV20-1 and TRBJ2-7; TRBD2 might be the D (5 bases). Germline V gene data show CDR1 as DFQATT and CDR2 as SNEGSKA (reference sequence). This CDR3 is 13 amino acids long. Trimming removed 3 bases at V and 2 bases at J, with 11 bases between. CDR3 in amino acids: CSASEGSPYEQYF. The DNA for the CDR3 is TGCAGTGCTAGCGAGGGCAGTCCCTACGAGCAGTACTTC.

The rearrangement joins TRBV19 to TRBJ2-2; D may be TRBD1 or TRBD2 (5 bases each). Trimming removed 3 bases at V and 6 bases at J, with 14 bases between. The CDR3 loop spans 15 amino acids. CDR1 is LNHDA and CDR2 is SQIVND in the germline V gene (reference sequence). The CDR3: CASSIPVGESGELFF. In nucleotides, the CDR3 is TGTGCCAGTAGTATTCCTGTGGGGGAGTCCGGGGAGCTGTTTTTT.

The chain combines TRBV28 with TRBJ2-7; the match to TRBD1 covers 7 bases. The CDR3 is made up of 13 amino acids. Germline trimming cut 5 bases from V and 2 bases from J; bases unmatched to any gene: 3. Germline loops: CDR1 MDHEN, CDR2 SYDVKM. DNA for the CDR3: TGTGCCAGCAGTCATGGGACAGCCTACGAGCAGTACTTC. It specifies CASSHGTAYEQYF.

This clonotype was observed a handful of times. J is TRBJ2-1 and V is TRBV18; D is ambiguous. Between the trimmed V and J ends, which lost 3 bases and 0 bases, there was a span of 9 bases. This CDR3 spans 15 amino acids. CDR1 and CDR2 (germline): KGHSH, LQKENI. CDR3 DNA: TGTGCCAGCTCACCGGGCAGCAGCTCCTACAATGAGCAGTTCTTC. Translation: CASSPGSSSYNEQFF.

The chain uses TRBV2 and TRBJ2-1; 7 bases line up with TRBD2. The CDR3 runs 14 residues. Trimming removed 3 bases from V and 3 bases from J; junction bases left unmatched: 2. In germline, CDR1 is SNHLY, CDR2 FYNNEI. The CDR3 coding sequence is TGTGCCAGCAGTGACAGGACTAGCTACAATGAGCAGTTCTTC. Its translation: CASSDRTSYNEQFF.

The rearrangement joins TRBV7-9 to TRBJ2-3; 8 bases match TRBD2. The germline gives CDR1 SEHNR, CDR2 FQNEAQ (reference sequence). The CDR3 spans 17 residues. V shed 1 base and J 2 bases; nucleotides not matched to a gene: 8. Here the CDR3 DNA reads TGTGCCAGCAGCTTAGGGACTAGCCCCACCGCCACAGATACGCAGTATTTT. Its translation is CASSLGTSPTATDTQYF.

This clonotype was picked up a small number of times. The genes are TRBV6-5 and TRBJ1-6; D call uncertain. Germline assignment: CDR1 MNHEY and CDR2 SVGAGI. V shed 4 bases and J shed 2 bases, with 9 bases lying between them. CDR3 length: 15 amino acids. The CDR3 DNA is TGTGCCAGCAGTTTAACAAGAACCTATAATTCACCCCTCCACTTT. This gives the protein CASSLTRTYNSPLHF.

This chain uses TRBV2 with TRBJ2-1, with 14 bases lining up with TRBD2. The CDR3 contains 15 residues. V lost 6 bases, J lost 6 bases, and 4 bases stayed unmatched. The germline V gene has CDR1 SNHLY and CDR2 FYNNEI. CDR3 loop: CASRRTSGRFNEQFF. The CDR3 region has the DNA TGTGCCAGCAGGCGGACTAGCGGGAGGTTCAATGAGCAGTTCTTC.

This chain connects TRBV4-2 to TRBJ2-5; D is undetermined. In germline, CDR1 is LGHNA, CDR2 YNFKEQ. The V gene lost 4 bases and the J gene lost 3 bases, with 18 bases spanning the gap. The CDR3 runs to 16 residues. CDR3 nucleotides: TGTGCCAGCAGCCCTCACCCACTCGCGTTAGAAGAGACCCAGTACTTC. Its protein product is CASSPHPLALEETQYF.

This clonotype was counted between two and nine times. The CDR3 protein is CASSSVSVEQFF. The CDR3 DNA reads TGTGCCAGCAGTTCGGTGAGTGTTGAGCAGTTCTTC. The rearrangement uses TRBV28 and TRBJ2-1; no reliable D call. The CDR3 is made up of 12 amino acids. V lost 4 bases and J 9 bases, leaving 10 bases between the germline ends. CDR1 is MDHEN, CDR2 SYDVKM, per germline. The complete variable domain, with remaining parts taken from reference TRBV28 and TRBJ2-1, reads DVKVTQSSRYLVKRTGEKVFLECVQDMDHENMFWYRQDPGLGLRLIYFSYDVKMKEKGDIPEGYSVSREKKERFSLILESASTNQTSMYLCASSSVSVEQFFGPGTRLTVL.

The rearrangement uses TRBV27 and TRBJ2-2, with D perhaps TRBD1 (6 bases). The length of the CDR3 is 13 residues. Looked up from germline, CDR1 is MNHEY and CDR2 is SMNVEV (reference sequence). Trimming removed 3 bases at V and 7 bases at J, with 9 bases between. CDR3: CASSLAGDGELFF. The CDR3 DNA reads TGTGCCAGCAGTTTGGCAGGGGACGGGGAGCTGTTTTTT.